This TCR beta chain derives from a study of follicular helper T cells after annual influenza vaccination. Libraries were prepared by immunoSEQ multiplex PCR; TCRdb keeps only in-frame clonotypes and omits some of them. The sample shows 5,000 to 6,500 clones, roughly four fifths of them seen only once. Time point specified: 2015-2016 season, pre-vaccination. Trimming stripped 8 bases from V and 4 bases from J, with 14 bases between. Per the germline V gene, CDR1 is MNHNS and CDR2 is SASEGT. The CDR3 has 13 amino acids. Regarding the study as a whole: ICOS+CD38+ cTfh clonality tracked population frequency, and its change tracked circulating plasmablast change.

Regarding this clone: The antigen is undetermined.

This sequence originates from an adult who received the influenza vaccine. The sample consisted of CXCR5- memory CD4+ T cells sorted from blood, taken on the day of influenza vaccination. The chain uses TRBV6-1 and TRBJ1-1, with a weak D call TRBD1 (6 bases). CDR3: CASCPEGGTEAFF. CDR3 nucleotides: TGTGCCAGCTGTCCGGAGGGGGGCACTGAAGCTTTCTTT.